This note documents a single T cell receptor beta chain sequence. The antigen is unknown. These data come from a study of CD8 T cells in ankylosing spondylitis. Study findings and constraints: Some of the motif variants had earlier been found in reactive arthritis patients' fluid and blood.

Germline V gives CDR1 DFQATT, CDR2 SNEGSKA (reference sequence). V was cut by 6 bases and J by 0 bases, with 11 bases left in between. CDR3 length: 13 amino acids. TCRdb fed the 5' RACE reads into MiXCR, producing one record per CDR3 protein. The sample includes fewer than 180,000 distinct CDR3 sequences, approximately 44% of them seen just once. This sequence joins TRBV20-1 and TRBJ1-1; maybe TRBD1 (5 bases). Sequencing was done on a sample of synovial fluid, either unsorted or a sorted T cell fraction (not recorded which). The sequence derives from a male donor with ankylosing spondylitis. The CDR3 nucleotides read TGCAGTGCGAGCGGCAGGGTGAACACTGAAGCTTTCTTT. It codes for CSASGRVNTEAFF.